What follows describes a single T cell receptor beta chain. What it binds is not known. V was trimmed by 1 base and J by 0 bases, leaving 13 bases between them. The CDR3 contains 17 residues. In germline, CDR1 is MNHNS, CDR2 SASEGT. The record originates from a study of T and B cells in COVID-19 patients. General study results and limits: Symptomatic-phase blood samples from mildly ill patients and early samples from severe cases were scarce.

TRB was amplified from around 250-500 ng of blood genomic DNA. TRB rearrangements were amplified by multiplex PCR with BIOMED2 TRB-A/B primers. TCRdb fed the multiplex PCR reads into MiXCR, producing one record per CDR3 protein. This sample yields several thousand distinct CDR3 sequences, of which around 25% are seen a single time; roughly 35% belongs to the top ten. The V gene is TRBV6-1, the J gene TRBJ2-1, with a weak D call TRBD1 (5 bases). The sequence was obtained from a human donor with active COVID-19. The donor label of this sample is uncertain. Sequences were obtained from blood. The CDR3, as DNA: TGTGCCAGCAGTGAAGAGGGTTGGGGCGACTCCTACAATGAGCAGTTCTTC. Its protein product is CASSEEGWGDSYNEQFF.